The next 8 T cell receptor beta chains were all read from a single sample in a study of T cells after yellow fever vaccination. TCRdb passed the 5' RACE reads through MiXCR, listing each CDR3 protein once. The top ten clones hold around 17% of a sample with hundreds of thousands of distinct CDR3 sequences, roughly 8.7% of them seen once. The sample was PBMCs, taken on the day of the first yellow fever vaccination. The receptor set was obtained from a man younger than 35 who received the YFV17D yellow fever vaccine.

The V and J genes are TRBV15 and TRBJ1-2; D ambiguous. CDR1 is LNHNV and CDR2 is YYDKDF in the germline V gene (reference sequence). Trimming shortened V by 3 bases and J by 6 bases, and 20 bases separated the two germline ends. The CDR3 sequence is 16 residues long. The CDR3 loop is CATSSPSGRVGNGYTF. In nucleotides, the CDR3 is TGTGCCACCAGCAGCCCCTCCGGCAGAGTTGGGAATGGCTACACCTTC.

This chain uses TRBV7-2 with TRBJ1-1; D might be TRBD1 (6 bases). The V and J ends lost 6 bases and 4 bases respectively, with 18 bases between them. Germline values: CDR1 SGHTA, CDR2 FQGNSA. This CDR3 has 15 amino acids. Here the CDR3 DNA reads TGTGCCAGCAGGTTAACCGGGACATCAGGCACTGAAGCTTTCTTT. It specifies CASRLTGTSGTEAFF. The full variable domain, rest sourced from reference TRBV7-2 and TRBJ1-1, is GAGVSQSPSNKVTEKGKDVELRCDPISGHTALYWYRQSLGQGLEFLIYFQGNSAPDKSGLPSDRFSAERTGGSVSTLTIQRTQQEDSAVYLCASRLTGTSGTEAFFGQGTRLTVV.

Worth noting for this clonotype: An end of the junction differs from the germline gene, which may be a read error. This sequence joins TRBV10-1 and TRBJ1-3; 8 positions agree with TRBD1. CDR1 WNHNN and CDR2 SYGVQD come from the germline V gene (reference sequence). The CDR3 is 18 residues long. The DNA for the CDR3 is TGCGCCAGAAGTGAGAGGGACAGGAGACTTTTCTCTGGAAACACCATATATTTT. This sequence encodes CARSERDRRLFSGNTIYF.

The CDR3 spells CSVWGVSGNTIYF. The DNA of the CDR3 is TGCAGCGTTTGGGGGGTATCTGGAAACACCATATATTTT. This chain links TRBV29-1 with TRBJ1-3, with D perhaps matching TRBD1 (5 bases). There are 13 residues in the CDR3. In germline, CDR1 is SQVTM, CDR2 ANQGSEA. Trimming took 5 bases from V and 1 from J, leaving 9 bases between them. Filled out from reference TRBV29-1 and TRBJ1-3, the complete variable domain reads SAVISQKPSRDICQRGTSLTIQCQVDSQVTMMFWYRQQPGQSLTLIATANQGSEATYESGFVIDKFPISRPNLTFSTLTVSNMSPEDSSIYLCSVWGVSGNTIYFGEGSWLTVV.

This clonotype was detected a few times. V gene TRBV11-2 combines with J gene TRBJ2-5; possibly TRBD2 for D (6 bases). V was pared by 5 bases and J by 4 bases, with 17 bases between. The CDR3 length is 15 residues. Germline-derived CDR1 and CDR2 are SGHAT and FQNNGV. CDR3 nucleotide sequence: TGTGCCAGCAGCAAGACTAGTTTTTCGGGAGAGACCCAGTACTTC. Translating it yields CASSKTSFSGETQYF.

This clonotype was found a few times. This chain joins TRBV11-2 and TRBJ1-4; D gene uncertain. The V gene's germline CDR1 is SGHAT and CDR2 FQNNGV. Trimming cost V 5 bases and J 0 bases, with 22 bases left between them. This CDR3 is 19 amino acids long. The DNA of the CDR3 is TGTGCCAGCAGCCCATCGGCGAACTGGCAGGCTGCAACTAATGAAAAACTGTTTTTT. This translates into CASSPSANWQAATNEKLFF.

This clonotype was found many times. J is TRBJ2-2 and V is TRBV5-1; a weak D match, TRBD1 (5 bases). V gave up 1 base and J gave up 0 bases, with 13 bases separating them. The CDR3 is 17 amino acids. The V gene's germline CDR1 is SGHRS and CDR2 YFSETQ. CDR3 DNA sequence: TGCGCCAGCAGCTTGATGATGGTACAGGCGAACACCGGGGAGCTGTTTTTT. This sequence encodes CASSLMMVQANTGELFF. The variable domain in full, completed from reference TRBV5-1 and TRBJ2-2, reads KAGVTQTPRYLIKTRGQQVTLSCSPISGHRSVSWYQQTPGQGLQFLFEYFSETQRNKGNFPGRFSGRQFSNSRSEMNVSTLELGDSALYLCASSLMMVQANTGELFFGEGSRLTVL.

The chain links TRBV7-2 to TRBJ2-3; no clear D gene. Per the germline V gene, CDR1 is SGHTA and CDR2 is FQGNSA. The CDR3 totals 14 residues. The V end lost 5 bases, the J end lost 2 bases, and 11 bases lay between the germline ends. CDR3 bases: TGTGCCAGCAGCCCCCTCCCTCCCACAGATACGCAGTATTTT. Translating gives CASSPLPPTDTQYF.